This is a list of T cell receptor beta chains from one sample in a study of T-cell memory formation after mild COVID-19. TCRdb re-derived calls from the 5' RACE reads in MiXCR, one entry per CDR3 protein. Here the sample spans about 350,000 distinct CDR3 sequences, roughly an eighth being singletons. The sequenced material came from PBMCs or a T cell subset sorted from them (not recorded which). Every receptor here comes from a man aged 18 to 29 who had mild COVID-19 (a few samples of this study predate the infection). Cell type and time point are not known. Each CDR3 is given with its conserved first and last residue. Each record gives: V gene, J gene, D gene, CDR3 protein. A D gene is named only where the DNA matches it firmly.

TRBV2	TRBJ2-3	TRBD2	CASSPGLAGGDTDTQYF
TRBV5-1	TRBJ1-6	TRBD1	CASSLWTGANSPLHF
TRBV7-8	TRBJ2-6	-	CASSLRGNSGANVLTF
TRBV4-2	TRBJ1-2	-	CASSHGQNYGYTF
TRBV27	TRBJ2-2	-	CASSFHVTGELFF
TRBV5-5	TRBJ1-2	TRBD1	CASSPDRVNYGYTF
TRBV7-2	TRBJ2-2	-	CASSLKHIANTGELFF
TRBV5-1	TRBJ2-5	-	CASSWGRTGAQETQYF
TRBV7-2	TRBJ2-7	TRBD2	CASSLQRSRGGTEQYF
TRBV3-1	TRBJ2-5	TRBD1	CASSQAQGPETQYF
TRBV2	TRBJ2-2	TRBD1	CASSRQGPGELFF
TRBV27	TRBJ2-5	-	CASSLSTWGTQYF
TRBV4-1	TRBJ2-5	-	CASSQEDFKRTQYF
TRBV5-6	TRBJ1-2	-	CASSYDTEGYTF
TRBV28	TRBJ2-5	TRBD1	CASSSKGQEVETQYF
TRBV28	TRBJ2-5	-	CASSWLATQYF
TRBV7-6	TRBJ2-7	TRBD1	CASSNLPGTGGDEQYF
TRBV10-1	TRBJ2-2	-	CASSDGDTGELFF
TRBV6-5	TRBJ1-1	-	CASSPGTASRAFF
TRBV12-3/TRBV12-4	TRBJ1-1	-	CASILRGGAFF
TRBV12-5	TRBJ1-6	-	CASGLVPGISPLHF
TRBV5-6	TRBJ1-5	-	CASSTGQLHGPQHF
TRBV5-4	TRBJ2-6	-	CASSSGVPGANVLTF
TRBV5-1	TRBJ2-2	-	CASSFEWEANTGELFF
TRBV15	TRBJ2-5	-	CATSRTSVGLQETQYF
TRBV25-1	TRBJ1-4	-	CASEDWGRSNEKLFF
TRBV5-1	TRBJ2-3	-	CASSLVQSTDTQYF
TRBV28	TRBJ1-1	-	CASTLAGGYTEAFF
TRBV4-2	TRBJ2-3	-	CASSQDLYGGTDTQYF
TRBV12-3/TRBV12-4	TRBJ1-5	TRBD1	CASSQGQGVLNQPQHF
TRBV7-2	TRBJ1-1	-	CASSRERAGADTEAFF
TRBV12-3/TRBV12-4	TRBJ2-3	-	CASSSFYLTSPSTDTQYF
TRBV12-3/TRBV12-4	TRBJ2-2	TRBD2	CASSLFGGANTGELFF
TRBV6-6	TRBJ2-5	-	CASKSRGHQETQYF
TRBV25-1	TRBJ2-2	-	CASHVTGELFF
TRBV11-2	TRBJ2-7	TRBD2	CASSFSGAIYEQYF
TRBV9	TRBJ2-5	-	CASSVEGPPGETQYF
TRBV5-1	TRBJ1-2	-	CASSLGLEDGYTF
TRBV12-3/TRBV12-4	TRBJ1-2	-	CASSFSVGYTF
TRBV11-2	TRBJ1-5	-	CASSLGRAGQPQHF
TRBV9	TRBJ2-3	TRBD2	CASSVPGEGTDTQYF
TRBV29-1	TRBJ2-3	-	CSVGSGADTTQYF
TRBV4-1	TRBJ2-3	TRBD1	CASSQEWTGGTDTQYF
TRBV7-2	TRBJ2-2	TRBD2	CASSPRGLAGPSPGELFF
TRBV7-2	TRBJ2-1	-	CASSSRTRGEQFF
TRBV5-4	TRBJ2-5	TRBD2	CASSLISGGRETQYF
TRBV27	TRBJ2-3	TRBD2	CASSPRLAGGVDTQYF